This is a list of T cell receptor beta chains from one sample in a study of T cell repertoires in cytomegalovirus infection. One entry per CDR3 protein results from TCRdb running MiXCR on the reads. The sample has some 440,000 distinct CDR3 sequences; 30% to 40% are singletons. The sequencing sample was made of PBMCs. The receptors stem from a human donor in good health (CMV status not recorded). Some clones in this sample may be carry-over from other donors' samples. Each CDR3 is given without its conserved first and last residue.

V: TRBV9
J: TRBJ1-1
CDR3: ASSVVSGGWYTEAF

V: TRBV20-1
J: TRBJ1-5
CDR3: SARHPGQGQPQH

V: TRBV20-1
J: TRBJ2-3
CDR3: SALIRASGYGSTDTQY

V: TRBV7-6
J: TRBJ2-5
CDR3: ASSLATTGTKETQY

V: TRBV20-1
J: TRBJ2-7
CDR3: SARPRGGLYEQY

V: TRBV6-5
J: TRBJ2-2
CDR3: ASSYSIGDHPGELF

V: TRBV5-1
J: TRBJ1-6
CDR3: ASSLDGGGIASPLH

V: TRBV11-2
J: TRBJ2-3
CDR3: ASSFSTSGGAATDTQY

V: TRBV6-1
J: TRBJ1-2
CDR3: ASSEATELRGAGYGYT

V: TRBV7-8
J: TRBJ1-6
CDR3: ASSSFDKGVSPLH

V: TRBV7-8
J: TRBJ2-7
CDR3: ASSTGLGYEQY

V: TRBV12-3/TRBV12-4
J: TRBJ2-3
CDR3: ATTSGGPFTDTQY

V: TRBV10-3
J: TRBJ2-3
CDR3: AISESGTDTQY

V: TRBV14
J: TRBJ1-2
CDR3: ASSPRTGLVGYT

V: TRBV6-1
J: TRBJ1-4
CDR3: ASSLPEKLF

V: TRBV19
J: TRBJ2-1
CDR3: ASRSGFFYNEQF

V: TRBV4-1
J: TRBJ2-5
CDR3: ASSQDLAGGGTQY

V: TRBV11-3
J: TRBJ1-3
CDR3: ASSLSTGNTIY

V: TRBV29-1
J: TRBJ1-5
CDR3: SVADRVNQPQH

V: TRBV4-3
J: TRBJ1-6
CDR3: ASSQEAADNSPLH

V: TRBV5-4
J: TRBJ1-1
CDR3: ASSLAGQRSNTEAF

V: TRBV12-3/TRBV12-4
J: TRBJ2-7
CDR3: ARSATQTAFDEQY

V: TRBV7-6
J: TRBJ1-1
CDR3: ASSVTGTDEAF

V: TRBV27
J: TRBJ1-2
CDR3: ASSLSAVGRRVYGYT

V: TRBV25-1
J: TRBJ1-5
CDR3: ASGRGGQPQH

V: TRBV7-3
J: TRBJ1-2
CDR3: ASSLDSGTPLWSYGYT

V: TRBV11-2
J: TRBJ1-6
CDR3: ASSPGTASPLH

V: TRBV20-1
J: TRBJ1-3
CDR3: SARAGDRAGNTIY

V: TRBV7-6
J: TRBJ1-1
CDR3: ASSLQTGANTEAF